This record looks at one TCR beta chain sequence and its context. CDR3 size: 15 residues. Germline assignment: CDR1 MNHEY and CDR2 SMNVEV (reference sequence). Trimming took 6 bases from V and 0 from J; bases not matched to a gene: 2. This specimen belongs to a study of blood T cell repertoires in COVID-19. The overall study: Sources were T cells, B-cell-depleted T cells, or PBMCs; the material itself was cDNA or gDNA.

In the study's own analysis: Reference gene primers were amplified, and this amplification served to estimate nucleated cell counts. The protocol was immunoSEQ multiplex PCR, while the TCRdb copy is restricted to in-frame clones and leaves out a portion. V, J and clone size reflect that table, while D and trimming were determined from the DNA. Of around 130,000 clones in the sample, 77% were seen once. The chain joins TRBV27 to TRBJ1-4; 9 bases match TRBD1. This receptor was taken from a man aged 80 or over with acute or convalescent COVID-19. The sample taken for sequencing was peripheral blood. CDR3 coding DNA: TGTGCCAGCAGGCGACAGGGGGCAACTAATGAAAAACTGTTTTTT. Its protein is CASRRQGATNEKLFF.